This entry lists 14 T cell receptor beta chains sequenced from one sample in a study of molecular identifiers for immune sequencing clone quantification. TCRdb independently ran MiXCR on the PCR reads; one entry per CDR3 protein. The sample holds about 630,000 distinct CDR3 sequences, less than 30% seen once. Sequenced input: naive CD8+ T cells from blood, with Jurkat cell RNA spiked in. Subset of the sample: FACS-sorted CD8+CD4-CCR7+CD45RA+ naive T cells. Receptors originate from a human donor in good health. Some libraries in this study had Jurkat cell RNA spiked in.

As concerns this clonotype: A read error may explain this, as a much larger clone is one base away. The chain recombines TRBV5-6 with TRBJ2-3, with D tentatively TRBD2 (6 bases). This CDR3 is built from 15 residues. Germline values: CDR1 SGHDT, CDR2 YYEEEE. The CDR3 spells CTSSVGTESTDTQYF. CDR3 nucleotide sequence: TGTACCAGCAGCGTGGGGACTGAGAGCACAGATACGCAGTATTTT.

This clonotype was counted between two and nine times. The chain employs TRBV9 and TRBJ1-2; no clear D. Germline assignment: CDR1 SGDLS and CDR2 YYNGEE. Trimming cost V 0 bases and J 8 bases, with 17 bases left between them. This CDR3 is 15 amino acids long. Written as DNA, the CDR3 is TGTGCCAGCAGCGTAGCTGGCGCCACAGTGGGAGGCTACACCTTC. Amino acids: CASSVAGATVGGYTF.

The rearrangement joins TRBV20-1 to TRBJ2-1, with a tentative D call TRBD2 (7 bases). The CDR3 runs 14 residues. The V gene lost 5 bases and the J gene lost 1 base, with 12 bases spanning the gap. In germline, CDR1 is DFQATT, CDR2 SNEGSKA (reference sequence). CDR3 DNA: TGCAGTGCTGGCGGGGGCGAATCCTACAATGAGCAGTTCTTC. It specifies CSAGGGESYNEQFF.

This clonotype was recorded at least ten times. V gene TRBV30 combines with J gene TRBJ1-1; TRBD1 matches 7 bases. This CDR3 spans 14 amino acids. Trimming removed 8 bases from V and 0 bases from J; junction bases left unmatched: 9. CDR1 is GTSNPN, CDR2 SVGIG, per germline (reference sequence). CDR3 sequence (DNA): TGTGCCGGAGGTCGGGACAGCATGAACACTGAAGCTTTCTTT. Translated, it gives CAGGRDSMNTEAFF.

This clonotype was detected many times. The chain has TRBV27 and TRBJ2-7; a possible D gene is TRBD2 (5 bases). The V and J ends lost 5 bases and 12 bases respectively, with 14 bases between them. Germline CDR1 reads MNHEY; CDR2 reads SMNVEV (reference sequence). CDR3 size: 11 residues. The CDR3 region is CASSTTGNLYF. Here the CDR3 DNA reads TGTGCCAGCAGTACGACGGGAAATCTGTACTTC.

For this clonotype: Lacking the conserved final phenylalanine or tryptophan, this CDR3 likely reflects a read error. The chain is built from TRBV27 and TRBJ1-2; D perhaps matches TRBD1 (6 bases). The CDR3 runs 15 residues. V lost 6 bases and J lost 2, with 16 bases in between. From germline, CDR1 is MNHEY and CDR2 SMNVEV (reference sequence). CDR3 protein: CASRQGQGINYGYTL. The CDR3, as DNA: TGTGCCAGCAGACAGGGACAAGGGATAAACTATGGCTACACCCTC.

This clonotype was observed at least ten times. This sequence joins TRBV21-1 and TRBJ2-6; TRBD2 is taken as the D call from the table, unchecked against the DNA. TRBV21-1 is given as a pseudogene. This CDR3 spans 18 amino acids. This chain's CDR3 is CASSNGRGWSSGANVLTF. Written as DNA, the CDR3 is TGTGCCAGCAGCAACGGGAGGGGGTGGAGCTCTGGGGCCAACGTCCTGACTTTC.

On this clonotype: This probably arose from a read error, given a far larger clone one base away. Here the CDR3 DNA reads TGTGCCTGTAGCCCACGGAACACTGAAGCTTTCTTT. It yields the protein CACSPRNTEAFF. The chain employs TRBV19 and TRBJ1-1; no clear D. The germline CDR1 and CDR2 sequences are LNHDA and SQIVND (reference sequence). This CDR3 is built from 12 residues.

This clonotype was found many times. Here the CDR3 reads CASSPTDHEQFF. The CDR3 DNA sequence: TGCGCCAGCAGCCCGACAGACCACGAGCAGTTCTTC. The chain links TRBV5-1 to TRBJ2-1, with D possibly matching TRBD1 (5 bases). V was clipped by 4 bases and J by 10 bases, with 12 bases between them. Germline CDR1 and CDR2: SGHRS and YFSETQ. This CDR3 comprises 12 residues. Full variable domain (missing parts from reference TRBV5-1 and TRBJ2-1): KAGVTQTPRYLIKTRGQQVTLSCSPISGHRSVSWYQQTPGQGLQFLFEYFSETQRNKGNFPGRFSGRQFSNSRSEMNVSTLELGDSALYLCASSPTDHEQFFGPGTRLTVL.

The genes are TRBV4-1 and TRBJ2-2, with unresolved D. Trimming cost V 4 bases and J 8 bases, with 14 bases left between them. This CDR3 has 14 amino acids. Looked up from germline, CDR1 is MGHRA and CDR2 is YSYEKL. The CDR3 loop is CASSPPRIPGELFF. Written as DNA, the CDR3 is TGCGCCAGCAGCCCGCCGAGGATCCCGGGGGAGCTGTTTTTT.

On this clonotype itself: The junction differs from germline at one of its ends, possibly a read error. The genes are TRBV7-9 and TRBJ1-1; no clear D gene. The CDR3 has 13 amino acids. CDR1 is SEHNR and CDR2 is FQNEAQ in the germline V gene (reference sequence). The CDR3 region is CASSPKESPDAFF. In DNA form, the CDR3 reads TGTGCCAGCAGCCCCAAAGAGAGCCCTGACGCTTTCTTT.

This clonotype has only a few counts. V and J are TRBV4-3 and TRBJ2-2; D is possibly TRBD1 (6 bases). Trimming shortened V by 3 bases and J by 0 bases, and 32 bases separated the two germline ends. Germline V gene data show CDR1 as LGHNA and CDR2 as YSLEER. The CDR3 sequence is 23 residues long. The CDR3 is CASSQVGAGPEGLGRANTGELFF. Written as DNA, the CDR3 is TGCGCCAGCAGCCAGGTGGGGGCCGGACCCGAAGGTTTAGGTCGCGCGAACACCGGGGAGCTGTTTTTT.

This clonotype turned up a few times. The chain uses TRBV4-3 and TRBJ2-1; 9 positions match TRBD1. After removal of 0 bases from V and 8 bases from J, the junction contained 8 bases not matched to a gene. Germline assignment: CDR1 LGHNA and CDR2 YSLEER. The CDR3 loop spans 16 amino acids. The CDR3 DNA is TGCGCCAGCAGCCAAGAACAGGGGGCGCAAGGGGATGAGCAGTTCTTC. Translated, it gives CASSQEQGAQGDEQFF.

This chain uses TRBV7-9 with TRBJ2-7; D is unresolved. Germline CDR1 reads SEHNR; CDR2 reads FQNEAQ (reference sequence). V dropped 2 bases and J dropped 2 bases, with 4 bases sitting between them. The length of the CDR3 is 12 residues. CDR3 coding DNA: TGTGCCAGCAGCTTAAATGCCTACGAGCAGTACTTC. Encoded protein: CASSLNAYEQYF.